What follows is one T cell receptor beta chain and its context. Its antigen remains undetermined. Base qualities are not provided; no much larger clone lies one nucleotide away. V loses 0 bases at its end and J loses 4 bases; junction bases beyond the gene matches: 6. CDR1 SGDLS and CDR2 YYNGEE are derived from the germline V gene. The CDR3 spans 15 residues, from the cysteine through the phenylalanine. Just the 45-base CDR3 DNA is kept, in frame starting at base 1. The data were obtained in a study of shared clonotypes between healthy human individuals (TCRdb year 2020). A note on the overall study: Two women and three men aged 18 to 49 years were included in the cohort. For each donor, CD4 naive and CD4 memory were each run on three plates, CD8 naive on two plates, and CD8 memory on one plate. To estimate repertoire size and how much clonotypes are shared between individuals, the study performed deep sequencing of blood TCR repertoires from about five healthy adults. To increase sequencing depth and limit assay-specific biases, TCR repertoire library preparation and sequencing were carried out by different laboratories using diverse techniques. Between about 0.94 and 8.9 billion PBMCs per donor were obtained by leukapheresis. The full study reports these points: Even with the large sequencing depth, rarefaction of the sorted-subset datasets indicated that sequencing was incomplete. Naive subsets generally had larger estimated clonotype richness than memory subsets. Sharing across four donors was observed for about 5% of naive CD4, 3% to 3.5% of naive CD8, 2% to 2.5% of memory CD4, and around 0.44% of memory CD8 clonotypes. Based on pairwise subsampling, the degree of clonotype sharing among donors was expected to be affected by sequencing depth. The genetic and exposure-history diversity represented was limited by the small number of donors. Compared with non-shared clonotypes, clonotypes shared by all four sorted-subset donors had higher generation probabilities. Sampling was restricted to blood, and TCR repertoires in tissue are likely to differ from TCR repertoires in blood.

TCR CDR3 regions were amplified from genomic DNA by multiplex PCR using the deep immunoSEQ assay. For each cell subset, the extracted genomic DNA was distributed evenly across all wells of several immunoSEQ 96-well plates, and each plate served as one replicate. For sorted subsets, each replicate PCR was loaded with around 200 ng genomic DNA, equivalent to some 31,000 T cell genomes. Purified libraries were quantified with a Qubit 3.0 fluorometer, sized on a Bioanalyzer 2100, and re-quantified with the KAPA Library Quantification kit. Every immunoSEQ 96-well plate was sequenced on a separate single-read 150-cycle Illumina NextSeq 550 flow cell. Processing in the source paper ran as follows. Because the immunoSEQ output included only junctional sequences and no quality scores, the filtering could not be the same as the filtering used for full-length reads. To assign V/J genes and CDR3, sequences were annotated against IMGT germline references using PyIR, a Python wrapper for IgBLAST v1.9. Reads with weak V/J assignments (E-value above 1e-6), missing CDR3, stop codons, out-of-frame junctions, or ambiguous translated residues were removed. A V3J clonotype was defined by an identical inferred V gene, J gene, and CDR3 amino acid sequence. To compute the percentage overlap between repertoires, the number of shared unique clonotypes was divided by the size of the smaller repertoire. RTK rarefaction, the Chao1 estimator, and Recon v2.1 estimates of unobserved clonotypes were used to assess repertoire richness. For all TCRbeta clonotypes obtained by the gDNA method from four donors, generation probabilities were computed with OLGA. TCRdb limited this immuneACCESS table to in-frame rearrangements with V and J called. A share of clones is missing; checked studies link under half to unresolved V genes, and the rest is unexplained. V, J and clone size are taken as reported in that table, and D and trimming were inferred from the DNA itself. The sample table shows more than 2 million clones, and about 95% are seen once. The ten largest clones add up to approximately 1.2% of the sample.

CD8 naive samples consisted of CD45RO-negative cells that were positively selected for CCR7, yielding a CD45RA+CCR7+ population without TemRA cells. The donors were healthy, HIV-negative adults with no recently reported acute infections or vaccinations. Every donor was a Caucasian adult living in Nashville, Tennessee, USA. After blood collection by leukapheresis, PBMCs were isolated using Ficoll-Histopaque density gradient centrifugation and then cryopreserved in the vapor phase of liquid nitrogen. Analytical flow cytometry was used to check the purity and quantity of each magnetically sorted T cell population. Each sorted fraction had its genomic DNA isolated and then quantified by UV absorbance on a Nanodrop 2000c.

The receptor was derived from a man younger than 30 in good health. The specimen was naive CD8+ T cells sorted from blood. This specimen's cell subset or site label, interpreted: CD45RA+CCR7+. The sequence is built from TRBV9 and TRBJ2-5; TRBD1 lines up with 7 middle nucleotides. The nucleotides are TGTGCCAGCAGCGTAGATAGGGGGCGCCGAGAGACCCAGTACTTC. The encoded protein is CASSVDRGRRETQYF.